These 17 T cell receptor beta chains originate from one sample sequenced in a study of shared clonotypes between healthy human individuals. TCRdb's copy holds only in-frame clones and misses some; the assay was immunoSEQ multiplex PCR. The profile shows 2 million to 2.5 million clones, roughly 96% of them singletons. The sequenced material came from naive CD4+ T cells sorted from blood. The subset was: CD45RA+ positively selected. All receptors derive from a man aged 18 to 30 in good health.

The rearrangement uses TRBV5-4 and TRBJ1-5; D remains unclear. This CDR3 has 13 amino acids. V lost 4 bases and J lost 1, with 6 bases in between. Germline lookup yields CDR1 SGHNT and CDR2 YYREEE (reference sequence). The CDR3 DNA reads as TGTGCCAGCAGCATCGACAGCAATCAGCCCCAGCATTTT. It yields the protein CASSIDSNQPQHF.

This chain uses TRBV2 with TRBJ2-3; 10 nucleotides line up with TRBD1. Per germline, CDR1 SNHLY and CDR2 FYNNEI. The CDR3 covers 14 residues. Trimming took 4 bases from V and 4 from J; bases not matched to a gene: 2. CDR3 coding DNA: TGTGCCAGCAGTGTTGGACAGGGGGCAGATACGCAGTATTTT. This gives the protein CASSVGQGADTQYF.

The chain recombines TRBV5-6 with TRBJ1-4; no firm D call. Germline V CDR1 and CDR2: SGHDT, YYEEEE. The CDR3 contains 16 residues. Trimming shortened V by 4 bases and J by 7 bases, and 20 bases separated the two germline ends. The CDR3 DNA sequence: TGTGCCAGCAGCCCATCCACAACACCTAGTTTTGAAAAACTGTTTTTT. This sequence encodes CASSPSTTPSFEKLFF.

This clone was picked up one time. The chain joins TRBV5-1 to TRBJ2-1, with 7 bases that match TRBD2. J was trimmed by 9 bases and V by 4 bases; bases with no gene match: 16. CDR3 size: 16 residues. Germline CDR1 and CDR2: SGHRS and YFSETQ. CDR3 in DNA: TGCGCCAGCAGCATCGGTGGGCTAGCGGTCCAGAGTGAGCAGTTCTTC. Amino acids: CASSIGGLAVQSEQFF.

V gene TRBV18 combines with J gene TRBJ1-5, with D perhaps matching TRBD1 (6 bases). CDR1 is KGHSH and CDR2 is LQKENI in the germline V gene. The V end was cut by 8 bases, the J end by 0 bases, with 8 bases between. The length of the CDR3 is 13 residues. This chain's CDR3 is CASGTNSNQPQHF. For the CDR3, the DNA is TGTGCCAGCGGGACAAATAGCAATCAGCCCCAGCATTTT. The variable domain in full, completed from reference TRBV18 and TRBJ1-5, reads NAGVMQNPRHLVRRRGQEARLRCSPMKGHSHVYWYRQLPEEGLKFMVYLQKENIIDESGMPKERFSAEFPKEGPSILRIQQVVRGDSAAYFCASGTNSNQPQHFGDGTRLSIL.

The genes are TRBV10-3 and TRBJ1-5; unclear D gene. Germline CDR1 is ENHRY and CDR2 is SYGVKD. The ends were cut back, 4 bases at V and 3 bases at J, with 10 bases in the middle. The CDR3 covers 14 residues. The CDR3: CAISVGESNQPQHF. CDR3 sequence (DNA): TGTGCCATCAGTGTCGGGGAGTCCAATCAGCCCCAGCATTTT.

The DNA for the CDR3 is TGCGCCAGCAGCTTGCTTGGTAGCGGGAGCCTCTCCTACGAGCAGTACTTC. Protein product: CASSLLGSGSLSYEQYF. V usage is TRBV5-1 and J usage is TRBJ2-7, with 9 bases aligning to TRBD2. The CDR3 totals 17 residues. Losses at the gene ends were 1 base for V and 0 bases for J; bases not matched to a gene: 8. Germline V gene sequence: CDR1 SGHRS, CDR2 YFSETQ.

The gene calls are TRBV6-5 and TRBJ1-2; 8 bases match TRBD1. Germline V CDR1 and CDR2: MNHEY, SVGAGI. The CDR3 length is 15 residues. The V segment lost 4 bases and the J segment 3 bases; nucleotides outside the gene matches: 7. Here the CDR3 reads CASSSLLTGDYGYTF. The CDR3 DNA follows: TGTGCCAGCAGTTCTCTTTTGACAGGGGACTATGGCTACACCTTC.

The CDR3 DNA reads TGTGCCAGCAGTTTAGGGGGGGGAGGCACAGATACGCAGTATTTT. This codes for CASSLGGGGTDTQYF. The rearrangement uses TRBV27 and TRBJ2-3; 7 nucleotides agree with TRBD2. In germline, CDR1 is MNHEY, CDR2 SMNVEV (reference sequence). V dropped 2 bases and J dropped 1; count of bases not matched to a gene: 3. The CDR3 extends over 15 amino acids.

The chain links TRBV19 to TRBJ1-5; TRBD1 might be the D (5 bases). The germline V and J ends were trimmed by 10 bases and 4 bases, with 11 bases remaining between them. The germline V gene encodes CDR1 LNHDA and CDR2 SQIVND (reference sequence). CDR3 length equals 12 residues. This CDR3 is CATGTENQPQHF. The CDR3 DNA reads as TGTGCCACGGGGACGGAGAATCAGCCCCAGCATTTT.

Worth noting for this clone: The sample holds other DNA sequences that translate to the same CDR3. The chain couples TRBV30 to TRBJ1-3, with D unclear. V was shortened by 2 bases and J by 4 bases, with 3 bases between the two germline ends. CDR3 length: 11 amino acids. Per the germline V gene, CDR1 is GTSNPN and CDR2 is SVGIG (reference sequence). The DNA of the CDR3 is TGTGCCTGGAGTCGAGGAAACACCATATATTTT. Translation: CAWSRGNTIYF.

The V call is TRBV11-3, the J call TRBJ1-1; tentatively, D is TRBD1 (5 bases). The CDR3 extends over 14 amino acids. Trimming took off 4 bases at V and 5 bases at J, with 14 bases between the two ends. Germline V gene lookup returns CDR1 SGHNT and CDR2 YENEEA. CDR3 DNA: TGTGCCAGCAGCTCGGGGGTGGGGAGGACTGAAGCTTTCTTT. Amino acids: CASSSGVGRTEAFF.

The chain is built from TRBV5-1 and TRBJ2-1, with a weak D call TRBD2 (7 bases). Germline V gene sequence: CDR1 SGHRS, CDR2 YFSETQ. V lost 4 bases and J 3 bases, leaving 14 bases between the germline ends. This CDR3 is 15 amino acids long. Here the CDR3 DNA reads TGCGCCAGCAGCCTTGACGGGGGGCTCTACAATGAGCAGTTCTTC. Translation: CASSLDGGLYNEQFF.

The chain has TRBV30 and TRBJ2-3, with 8 bases fitting TRBD1. The germline gives CDR1 GTSNPN, CDR2 SVGIG (reference sequence). J lost 3 bases, V lost 3 bases, and 8 bases had no gene match. The CDR3 extends over 15 amino acids. The CDR3 DNA is TGTGCCTGGAGCCCCACCGGACAGGGAACAGATACGCAGTATTTT. Its translation: CAWSPTGQGTDTQYF.

This clone was counted once. This sequence joins TRBV11-2 and TRBJ2-1; 9 bases agree with TRBD1. Germline trimming cut 9 bases from V and 9 bases from J; bases unmatched to any gene: 12. The V gene's germline CDR1 is SGHAT and CDR2 FQNNGV. There are 14 residues in the CDR3. In DNA form, the CDR3 reads TGTGCCAGTAATAGGGACAGGGTTATTGGTGAGCAGTTCTTC. It encodes CASNRDRVIGEQFF. The variable domain in full, completed from reference TRBV11-2 and TRBJ2-1, reads EAGVAQSPRYKIIEKRQSVAFWCNPISGHATLYWYQQILGQGPKLLIQFQNNGVVDDSQLPKDRFSAERLKGVDSTLKIQPAKLEDSAVYLCASNRDRVIGEQFFGPGTRLTVL.

The chain couples TRBV19 to TRBJ1-4; 9 positions agree with TRBD1. Germline V gene sequence: CDR1 LNHDA, CDR2 SQIVND (reference sequence). The CDR3 is made up of 13 amino acids. Unmatched junction bases numbered 5, after V lost 7 bases and J lost 8 bases. The CDR3: CASKGQGGEKLFF. The CDR3 DNA follows: TGTGCCAGTAAGGGACAGGGTGGGGAAAAACTGTTTTTT.

The chain has TRBV10-3 and TRBJ2-7, with D perhaps TRBD1 (6 bases). There are 13 residues in the CDR3. Germline V lookup: CDR1 ENHRY, CDR2 SYGVKD. Trimming removed 5 bases from V and 3 bases from J, with 11 bases in between. CDR3 region: CAISLQGIYEQYF. Written as DNA, the CDR3 is TGTGCCATCAGTTTACAGGGAATCTACGAGCAGTACTTC.